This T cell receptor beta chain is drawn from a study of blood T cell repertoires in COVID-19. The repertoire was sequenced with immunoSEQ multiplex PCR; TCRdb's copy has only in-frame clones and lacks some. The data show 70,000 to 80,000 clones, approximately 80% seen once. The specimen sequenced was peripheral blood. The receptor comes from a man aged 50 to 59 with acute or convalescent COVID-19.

The CDR3 DNA sequence: TGTGCCAGCAGCCAAGAGGCCAGAGCGGGTGATTCACCCCTCCACTTT. It specifies CASSQEARAGDSPLHF. The chain recombines TRBV4-2 with TRBJ1-6; no clear D. Germline-derived CDR1 and CDR2 are LGHNA and YNFKEQ. V gave up 0 bases and J gave up 8 bases, with 14 bases separating them. CDR3 length: 16 residues.